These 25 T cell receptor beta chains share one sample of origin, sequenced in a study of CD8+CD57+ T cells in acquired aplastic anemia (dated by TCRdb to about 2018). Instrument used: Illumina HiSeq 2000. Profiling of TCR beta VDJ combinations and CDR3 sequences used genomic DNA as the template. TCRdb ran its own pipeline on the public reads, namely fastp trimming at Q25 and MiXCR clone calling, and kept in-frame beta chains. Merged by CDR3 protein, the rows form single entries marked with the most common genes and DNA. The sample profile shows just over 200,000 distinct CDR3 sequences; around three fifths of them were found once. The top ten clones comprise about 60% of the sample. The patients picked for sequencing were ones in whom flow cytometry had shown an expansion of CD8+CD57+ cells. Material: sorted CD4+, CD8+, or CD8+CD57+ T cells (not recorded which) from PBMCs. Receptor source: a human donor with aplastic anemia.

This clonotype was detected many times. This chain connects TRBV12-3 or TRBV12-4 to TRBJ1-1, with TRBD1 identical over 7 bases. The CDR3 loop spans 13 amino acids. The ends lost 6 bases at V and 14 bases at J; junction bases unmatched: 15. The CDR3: CASSPGTVVLLFF. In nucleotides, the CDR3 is TGTGCCAGCAGCCCCGGGACAGTAGTCCTCTTATTCTTT.

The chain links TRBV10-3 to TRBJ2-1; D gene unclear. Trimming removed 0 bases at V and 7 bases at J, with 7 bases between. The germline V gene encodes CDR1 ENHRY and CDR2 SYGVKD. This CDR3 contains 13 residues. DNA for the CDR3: TGTGCCATCAGTGAGTCGGTATTGAATGAGCAGTTCTTC. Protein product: CAISESVLNEQFF.

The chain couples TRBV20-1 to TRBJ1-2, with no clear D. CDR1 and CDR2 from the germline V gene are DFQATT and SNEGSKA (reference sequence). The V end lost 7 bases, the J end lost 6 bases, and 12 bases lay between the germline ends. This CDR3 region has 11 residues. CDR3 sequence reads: CSGGRGDGYTF. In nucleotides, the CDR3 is TGCAGTGGTGGACGCGGGGATGGCTACACCTTC.

In DNA form, the CDR3 reads TGTGCCACCAGCAGAGATCAGGGATATCAGCCCCAGCATTTT. This sequence encodes CATSRDQGYQPQHF. J is TRBJ1-5 and V is TRBV15; D is possibly TRBD1 (5 bases). Trimming removed 0 bases at V and 5 bases at J, with 8 bases between. The germline V gene encodes CDR1 LNHNV and CDR2 YYDKDF (reference sequence). This CDR3 is built from 14 residues.

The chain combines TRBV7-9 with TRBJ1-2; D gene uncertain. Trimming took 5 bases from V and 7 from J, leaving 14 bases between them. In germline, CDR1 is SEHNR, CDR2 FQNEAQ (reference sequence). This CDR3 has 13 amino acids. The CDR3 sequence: CASSAPERGGYTF. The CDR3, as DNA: TGTGCCAGCAGCGCTCCCGAAAGAGGTGGCTACACCTTC.

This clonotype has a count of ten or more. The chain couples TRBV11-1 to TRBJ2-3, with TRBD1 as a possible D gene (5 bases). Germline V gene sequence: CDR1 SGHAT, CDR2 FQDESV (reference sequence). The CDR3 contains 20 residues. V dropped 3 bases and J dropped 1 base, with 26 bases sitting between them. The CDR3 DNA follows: TGTGCCAGCAGCTTCCCACAGGACCTGGGTGGCGGAGAACGCACAGATACGCAGTATTTT. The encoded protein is CASSFPQDLGGGERTDTQYF.

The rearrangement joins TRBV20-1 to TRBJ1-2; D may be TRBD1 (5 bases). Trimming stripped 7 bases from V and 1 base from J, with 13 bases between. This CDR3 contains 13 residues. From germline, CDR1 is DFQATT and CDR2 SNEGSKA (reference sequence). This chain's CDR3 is CSGAGLNNYGYTF. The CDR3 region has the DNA TGCAGTGGAGCAGGGTTGAATAACTATGGCTACACCTTC.

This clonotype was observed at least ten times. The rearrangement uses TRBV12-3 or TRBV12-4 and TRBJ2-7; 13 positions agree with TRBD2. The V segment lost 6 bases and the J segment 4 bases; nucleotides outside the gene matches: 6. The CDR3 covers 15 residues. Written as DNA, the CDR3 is TGTGCCAGCAGCTTGGGACTAGCGGGAACTTACGAGCAGTACTTC. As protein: CASSLGLAGTYEQYF.

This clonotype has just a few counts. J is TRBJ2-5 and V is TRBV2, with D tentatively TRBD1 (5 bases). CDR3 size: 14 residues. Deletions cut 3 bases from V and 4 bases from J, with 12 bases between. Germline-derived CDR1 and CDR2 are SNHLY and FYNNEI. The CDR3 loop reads CASSEGQVGETQYF. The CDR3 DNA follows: TGTGCCAGCAGTGAGGGGCAGGTGGGAGAGACCCAGTACTTC. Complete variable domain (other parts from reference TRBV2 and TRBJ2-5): EPEVTQTPSHQVTQMGQEVILRCVPISNHLYFYWYRQILGQKVEFLVSFYNNEISEKSEIFDDQFSVERPDGSNFTLKIRSTKLEDSAMYFCASSEGQVGETQYFGPGTRLLVL.

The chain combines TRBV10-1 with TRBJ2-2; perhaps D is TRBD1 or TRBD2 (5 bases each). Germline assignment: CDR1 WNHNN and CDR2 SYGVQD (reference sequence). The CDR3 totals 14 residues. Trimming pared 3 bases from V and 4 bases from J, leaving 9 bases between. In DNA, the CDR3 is TGCGCCAGCAGTGATCCAGGGAGCACCGGGGAGCTGTTTTTT. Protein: CASSDPGSTGELFF.

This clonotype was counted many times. The CDR3 reads CASSSTVGTEAFF. The CDR3 DNA reads as TGTGCCAGCAGCTCGACAGTAGGGACTGAAGCTTTCTTT. The chain has TRBV11-2 and TRBJ1-1; a weak D match, TRBD1 (5 bases). The CDR3 consists of 13 residues. Trimming shortened V by 4 bases and J by 5 bases, and 11 bases separated the two germline ends. The germline CDR1 and CDR2 sequences are SGHAT and FQNNGV. Complete variable domain (other parts from reference TRBV11-2 and TRBJ1-1): EAGVAQSPRYKIIEKRQSVAFWCNPISGHATLYWYQQILGQGPKLLIQFQNNGVVDDSQLPKDRFSAERLKGVDSTLKIQPAKLEDSAVYLCASSSTVGTEAFFGQGTRLTVV.

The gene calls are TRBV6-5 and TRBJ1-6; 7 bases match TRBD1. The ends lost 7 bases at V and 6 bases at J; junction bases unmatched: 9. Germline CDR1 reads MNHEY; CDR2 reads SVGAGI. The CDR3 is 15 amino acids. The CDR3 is CASNHDRASNSPLHF. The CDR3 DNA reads TGTGCCAGCAACCATGACAGGGCCTCTAATTCACCCCTCCACTTT.

CDR3 DNA: TGTGCCAGCAGCTTGGAACCGGGCCGATGGAACACCATATATTTT. This sequence encodes CASSLEPGRWNTIYF. The chain uses TRBV5-8 and TRBJ1-3; D not resolved. This CDR3 spans 15 amino acids. V dropped 0 bases and J dropped 7 bases, with 14 bases sitting between them. Germline loops: CDR1 SGHTS, CDR2 YDEGEE.

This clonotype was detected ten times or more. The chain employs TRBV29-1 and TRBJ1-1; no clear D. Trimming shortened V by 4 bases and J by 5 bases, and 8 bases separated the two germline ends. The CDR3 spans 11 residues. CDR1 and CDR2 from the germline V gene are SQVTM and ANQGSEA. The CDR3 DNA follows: TGCAGCGTTGCCTTATTGACTGAAGCTTTCTTT. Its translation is CSVALLTEAFF.

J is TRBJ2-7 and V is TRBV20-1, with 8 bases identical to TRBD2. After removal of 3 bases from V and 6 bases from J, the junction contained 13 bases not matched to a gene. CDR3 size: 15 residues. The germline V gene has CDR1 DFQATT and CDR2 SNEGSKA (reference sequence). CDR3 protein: CSASFLGAGGIEQYF. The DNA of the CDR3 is TGCAGTGCTAGCTTTCTTGGGGCGGGAGGTATCGAGCAGTACTTC.

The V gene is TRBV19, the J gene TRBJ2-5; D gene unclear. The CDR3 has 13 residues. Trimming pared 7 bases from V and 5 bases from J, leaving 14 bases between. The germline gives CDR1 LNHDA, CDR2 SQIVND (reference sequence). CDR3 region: CASIWRGSETQYF. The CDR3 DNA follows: TGTGCCAGTATCTGGCGAGGTAGTGAGACCCAGTACTTC.

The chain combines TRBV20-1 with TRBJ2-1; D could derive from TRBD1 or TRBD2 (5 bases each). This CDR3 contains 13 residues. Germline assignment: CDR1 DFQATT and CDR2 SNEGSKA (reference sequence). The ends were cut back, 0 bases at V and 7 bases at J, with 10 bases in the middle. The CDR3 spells CSAREGVANEQFF. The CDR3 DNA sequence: TGCAGTGCTAGAGAGGGGGTGGCAAATGAGCAGTTCTTC.

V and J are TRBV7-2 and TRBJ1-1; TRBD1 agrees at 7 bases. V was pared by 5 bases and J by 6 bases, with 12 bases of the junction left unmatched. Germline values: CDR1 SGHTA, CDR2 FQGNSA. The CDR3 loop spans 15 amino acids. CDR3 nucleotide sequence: TGTGCCAGCAGCAGCAACAGGGGAGTGGGGTCTGAAGCTTTCTTT. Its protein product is CASSSNRGVGSEAFF.

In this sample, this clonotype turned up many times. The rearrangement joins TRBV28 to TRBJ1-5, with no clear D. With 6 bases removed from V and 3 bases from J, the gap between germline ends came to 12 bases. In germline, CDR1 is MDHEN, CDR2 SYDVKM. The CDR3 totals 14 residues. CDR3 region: CASSFAGPNQPQHF. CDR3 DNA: TGTGCCAGCAGCTTTGCCGGGCCCAATCAGCCCCAGCATTTT.

CDR3 bases: TGTGCCAGCAGTGAAGCGGACAATGAGCAGTTCTTC. It codes for CASSEADNEQFF. The rearrangement joins TRBV2 to TRBJ2-1; D gene ambiguous. The V end was cut by 0 bases, the J end by 5 bases, with 2 bases between. The CDR3 runs to 12 residues. CDR1 and CDR2 from the germline V gene are SNHLY and FYNNEI.

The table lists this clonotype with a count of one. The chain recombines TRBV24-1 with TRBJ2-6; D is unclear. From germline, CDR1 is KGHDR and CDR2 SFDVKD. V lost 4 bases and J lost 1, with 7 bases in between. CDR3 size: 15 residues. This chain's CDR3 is CATSESGSGANVLTF. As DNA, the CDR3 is TGTGCCACCAGTGAATCAGGATCTGGGGCCAACGTCCTGACTTTC.

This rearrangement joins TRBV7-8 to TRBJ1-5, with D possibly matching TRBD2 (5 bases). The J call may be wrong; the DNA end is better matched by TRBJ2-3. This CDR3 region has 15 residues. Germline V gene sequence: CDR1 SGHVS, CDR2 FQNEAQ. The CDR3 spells CASSTYTTGNQPQYF. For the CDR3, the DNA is TGTGCCAGCAGCACTTACACGACGGGGAATCAGCCCCAGTATTTT.

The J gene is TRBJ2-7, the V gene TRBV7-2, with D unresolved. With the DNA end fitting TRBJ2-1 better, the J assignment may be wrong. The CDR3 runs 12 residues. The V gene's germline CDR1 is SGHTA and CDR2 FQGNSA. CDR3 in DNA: TGTGCCAGCAGCTTACTAGGCTATGAGCAGTTCTTC. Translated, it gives CASSLLGYEQFF.

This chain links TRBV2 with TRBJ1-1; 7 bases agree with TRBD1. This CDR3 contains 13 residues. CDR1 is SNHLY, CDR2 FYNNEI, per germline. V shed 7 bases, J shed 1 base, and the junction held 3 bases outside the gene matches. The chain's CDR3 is CASNGQENTEAFF. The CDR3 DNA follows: TGTGCCAGCAATGGACAGGAGAACACTGAAGCTTTCTTT.

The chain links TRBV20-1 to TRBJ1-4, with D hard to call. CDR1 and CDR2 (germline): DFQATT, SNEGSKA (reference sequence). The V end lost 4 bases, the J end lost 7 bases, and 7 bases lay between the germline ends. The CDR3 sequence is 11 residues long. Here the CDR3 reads CSANPLEKLFF. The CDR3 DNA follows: TGCAGTGCTAATCCTCTTGAAAAACTGTTTTTT.